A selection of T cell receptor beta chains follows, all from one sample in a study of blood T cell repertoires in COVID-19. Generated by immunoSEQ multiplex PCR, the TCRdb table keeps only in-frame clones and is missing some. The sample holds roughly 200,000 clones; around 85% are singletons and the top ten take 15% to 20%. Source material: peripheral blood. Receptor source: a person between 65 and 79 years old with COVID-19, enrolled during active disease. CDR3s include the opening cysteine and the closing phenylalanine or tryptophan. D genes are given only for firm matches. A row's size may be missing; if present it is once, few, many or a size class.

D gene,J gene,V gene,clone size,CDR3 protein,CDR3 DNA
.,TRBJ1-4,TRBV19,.,CASKGWGDEKLFF,TGTGCCAGTAAAGGCTGGGGCGATGAAAAACTGTTTTTT
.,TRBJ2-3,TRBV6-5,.,CASSYSHGGYTDTQYF,TGTGCCAGCAGTTACTCGCACGGAGGCTACACAGATACGCAGTATTTT
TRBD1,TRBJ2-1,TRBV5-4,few,CASSPRLGQSNNEQFF,TGTGCCAGCAGCCCACGGCTGGGACAGAGTAACAATGAGCAGTTCTTC
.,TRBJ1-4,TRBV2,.,CASRRLPGEKLFF,TGTGCCAGCAGGAGACTCCCGGGGGAAAAACTGTTTTTT
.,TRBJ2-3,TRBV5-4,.,CASSLAVADTQYF,TGTGCCAGCAGCTTAGCGGTAGCAGATACGCAGTATTTT
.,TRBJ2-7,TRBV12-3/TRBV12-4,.,CASSLDRPYEQYF,TGTGCCAGCAGCCTAGATCGACCCTACGAGCAGTACTTC
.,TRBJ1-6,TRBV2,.,CASSLFMNSPLHF,TGTGCCAGCAGCCTCTTTATGAATTCACCCCTCCACTTT
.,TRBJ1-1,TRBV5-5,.,CASSPGQVYFEAFF,TGTGCCAGCAGCCCAGGCCAGGTGTACTTTGAAGCTTTCTTT
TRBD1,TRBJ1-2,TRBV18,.,CASSPTGTGDGYTF,TGTGCCAGCTCACCGACCGGGACAGGGGACGGCTACACCTTC
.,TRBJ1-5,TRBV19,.,CASSSTQIGGRGNQPQHF,TGTGCCAGTAGTTCAACCCAAATTGGGGGCCGGGGCAATCAGCCCCAGCATTTT
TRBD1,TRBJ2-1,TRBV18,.,CASSSLRGTGGNEQFF,TGTGCCAGCTCATCGCTAAGGGGGACAGGGGGCAATGAGCAGTTCTTC
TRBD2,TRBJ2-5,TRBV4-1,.,CASSLGGTSGKETQYF,TGCGCCAGCAGCCTAGGGGGGACTAGCGGAAAAGAGACCCAGTACTTC
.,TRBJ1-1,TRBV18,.,CASSRTDRRNTEAFF,TGTGCCAGCTCACGCACAGACCGACGGAACACTGAAGCTTTCTTT
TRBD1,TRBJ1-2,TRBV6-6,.,CASSTGALGGYTF,TGTGCCAGCAGTACAGGGGCCTTAGGTGGCTACACCTTC
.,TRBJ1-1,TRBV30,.,CAWSVQESTEAFF,TGTGCCTGGAGTGTACAGGAGAGCACTGAAGCTTTCTTT
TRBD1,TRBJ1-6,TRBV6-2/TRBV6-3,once,CASSYTDRGNSPLHF,TGTGCCAGCAGTTACACCGACAGGGGAAATTCACCCCTCCACTTT
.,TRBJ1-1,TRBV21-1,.,CASSYRDREGSEAFF,TGTGCCAGCAGCTACAGGGACAGGGAGGGATCTGAAGCTTTCTTT
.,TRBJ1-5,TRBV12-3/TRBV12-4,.,CASSFRADQPQHF,TGTGCCAGCAGTTTCAGGGCGGATCAGCCCCAGCATTTT
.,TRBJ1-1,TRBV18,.,CASSQTGWGEAFF,TGTGCCAGCTCACAGACAGGTTGGGGTGAAGCTTTCTTT
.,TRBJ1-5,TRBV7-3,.,CAIAPFQGNVQPQHF,TGTGCCATTGCGCCTTTTCAGGGGAATGTTCAGCCCCAGCATTTT
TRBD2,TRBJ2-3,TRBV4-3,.,CASSQVGFAGGSSTDTQYF,TGCGCCAGCAGCCAAGTTGGATTCGCGGGGGGGTCTAGCACAGATACGCAGTATTTT
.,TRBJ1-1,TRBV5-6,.,CASSSTRGNTEAFF,TGTGCCAGCAGCTCCACGCGGGGGAACACTGAAGCTTTCTTT
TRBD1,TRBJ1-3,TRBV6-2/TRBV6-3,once,CASSYEIGTGRINSGNTIYF,TGTGCCAGCAGTTACGAGATCGGGACAGGGCGCATAAACTCTGGAAACACCATATATTTT
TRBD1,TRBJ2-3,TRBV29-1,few,CSVEGGQFSTDTQYF,TGCAGCGTTGAAGGGGGACAGTTTTCAACAGATACGCAGTATTTT
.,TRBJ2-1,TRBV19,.,CASSIQGWTVNEQFF,TGTGCCAGTAGTATCCAGGGCTGGACCGTCAATGAGCAGTTCTTC
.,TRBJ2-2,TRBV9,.,CASSVSGGPTGELFF,TGTGCCAGCAGCGTGTCCGGGGGGCCGACCGGGGAGCTGTTTTTT
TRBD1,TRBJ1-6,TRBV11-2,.,CASSFGQGNSPLHF,TGTGCCAGCAGCTTCGGACAGGGGAATTCACCCCTCCACTTT
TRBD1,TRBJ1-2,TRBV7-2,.,CASSQTGINYGYTF,TGTGCCAGCAGCCAGACAGGGATCAACTATGGCTACACCTTC
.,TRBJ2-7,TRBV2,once,CASSLSGQNLEQYF,TGTGCCAGCAGCTTGTCGGGACAAAACTTGGAGCAGTACTTC
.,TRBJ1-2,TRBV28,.,CASSLIGSYGYTF,TGTGCCAGCAGTTTAATCGGGAGCTATGGCTACACCTTC
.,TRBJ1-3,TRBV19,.,CASSMRTGNTIYF,TGTGCCAGTAGTATGAGGACTGGAAACACCATATATTTT
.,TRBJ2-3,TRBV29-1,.,CSASTGWRSTDTQYF,TGCAGCGCCTCGACAGGTTGGAGGAGCACAGATACGCAGTATTTT
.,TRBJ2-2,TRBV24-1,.,CATGGRTNTGELFF,TGTGCCACCGGGGGCCGAACGAACACCGGGGAGCTGTTTTTT
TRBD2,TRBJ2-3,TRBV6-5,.,CASSSSGAGTDTQYF,TGTGCCAGCAGTTCTAGCGGGGCAGGCACAGATACGCAGTATTTT
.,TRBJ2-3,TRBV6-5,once,CASLEGNTQYF,TGTGCCAGCTTGGAGGGGAATACGCAGTATTTT
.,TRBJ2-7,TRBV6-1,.,CASRNPGTRAYEQYF,TGTGCCAGCAGAAACCCCGGGACAAGAGCCTACGAGCAGTACTTC
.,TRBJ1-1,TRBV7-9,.,CASSTTTKPNTEAFF,TGTGCCAGCAGCACGACGACAAAGCCGAACACTGAAGCTTTCTTT
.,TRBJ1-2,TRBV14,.,CASSLGSFGGYTF,TGTGCCAGCAGCCTTGGTAGCTTCGGGGGCTACACCTTC
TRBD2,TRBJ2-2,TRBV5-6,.,CASSFGAGANTGELFF,TGTGCCAGCAGCTTCGGGGCGGGAGCCAACACCGGGGAGCTGTTTTTT
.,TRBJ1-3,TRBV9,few,CARGGRVDIGNTIYF,TGTGCCAGAGGAGGTCGGGTGGATATAGGAAACACCATATATTTT
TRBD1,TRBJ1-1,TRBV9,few,CASSVVGGRGEAFF,TGTGCCAGCAGCGTAGTAGGGGGCAGGGGTGAAGCTTTCTTT
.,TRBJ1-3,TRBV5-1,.,CASSLATGSAGNTIYF,TGCGCCAGCAGCTTGGCGACGGGGTCGGCTGGAAACACCATATATTTT
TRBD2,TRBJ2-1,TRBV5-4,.,CASSLDLAGGQNEQFF,TGTGCCAGCAGCTTGGATTTGGCGGGGGGGCAGAATGAGCAGTTCTTC
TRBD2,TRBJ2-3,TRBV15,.,CATSRGVTDTQYF,TGTGCCACCTCACGGGGGGTCACAGATACGCAGTATTTT
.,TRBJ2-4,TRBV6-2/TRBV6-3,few,CASSPYGRDYIQYF,TGTGCCAGCAGCCCCTACGGTAGGGACTACATTCAGTACTTC
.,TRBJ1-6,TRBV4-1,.,CASSQDPRWNSPLHF,TGCGCCAGCAGCCAAGATCCGAGGTGGAATTCACCCCTCCACTTT
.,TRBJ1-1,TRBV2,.,CASSGAGKENTEAFF,TGTGCCAGCAGTGGGGCAGGGAAGGAGAACACTGAAGCTTTCTTT
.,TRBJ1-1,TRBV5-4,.,CASSLEGLTEAFF,TGTGCCAGCAGCTTGGAAGGACTCACTGAAGCTTTCTTT
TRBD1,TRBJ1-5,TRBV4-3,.,CASSPPIPPTGDQPQHF,TGCGCCAGCAGCCCCCCAATCCCCCCCACAGGGGATCAGCCCCAGCATTTT
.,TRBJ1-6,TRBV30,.,CAWSGVSPLHF,TGTGCCTGGAGCGGTGTTTCACCCCTCCACTTT
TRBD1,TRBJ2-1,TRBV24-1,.,CATSDSGQGKSSAQFF,TGTGCCACCAGTGATTCGGGACAGGGAAAAAGTTCTGCGCAGTTCTTC
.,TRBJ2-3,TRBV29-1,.,CSVEAPGESYF,TGCAGCGTTGAAGCCCCCGGGGAGTCGTATTTT
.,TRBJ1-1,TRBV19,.,CASTGRSSNTEAFF,TGTGCCAGTACTGGCAGGTCCTCGAACACTGAAGCTTTCTTT
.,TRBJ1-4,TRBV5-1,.,CASRDSLGEKLFF,TGCGCCAGCAGGGACAGCCTCGGGGAAAAACTGTTTTTT
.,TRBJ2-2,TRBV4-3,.,CASRQEPGTGELFF,TGCGCCAGCAGACAAGAACCGGGAACCGGGGAGCTGTTTTTT
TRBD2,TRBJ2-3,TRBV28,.,CASSGLTSGGPSVRDTQYF,TGTGCCAGCAGTGGCTTGACTAGCGGGGGGCCATCCGTAAGAGATACGCAGTATTTT
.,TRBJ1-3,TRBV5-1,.,CASSGQVGSGNTIYF,TGCGCCAGCAGCGGTCAGGTGGGCTCTGGAAACACCATATATTTT
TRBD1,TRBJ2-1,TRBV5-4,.,CASSNGQGANNEQFF,TGTGCCAGCAGTAACGGACAGGGAGCTAACAATGAGCAGTTCTTC
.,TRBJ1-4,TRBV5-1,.,CASSLTRDTRNEKLFF,TGCGCCAGCAGCTTGACCAGGGACACCCGGAATGAAAAACTGTTTTTT